The T cell receptor beta chain under discussion was sequenced for a study of T-cell memory formation after mild COVID-19. Study-wide findings and caveats: Clones that contracted from day 15 to 85 had balanced CD4/CD8; later expanders were CD4+ biased. Contracting clones localized mainly to CM and EM when CD4+ and mainly to EMRA when CD8+.

TCRdb recomputed calls from the 5' RACE reads with MiXCR, one row per CDR3 protein. The profile shows over 120,000 distinct CDR3 sequences, under 7% of them singletons. This clonotype was seen a handful of times. The antigen remains unidentified. This CDR3 is built from 13 residues. The germline gives CDR1 SGHNT, CDR2 YYREEE (reference sequence). With 1 base clipped from V and 8 bases from J, the junction kept 2 bases outside the gene matches. The gene calls are TRBV5-4 and TRBJ2-1, with 8 bases lining up with TRBD1. Material for sequencing was PBMCs or a T cell subset sorted from them (not recorded which). The sequence derives from an adult woman who had mild COVID-19 (a few samples of this study predate the infection). Cell type and time point are not known. The CDR3 reads CASSLPDRDEQFF. In nucleotides, the CDR3 is TGTGCCAGCAGCTTGCCGGACAGGGATGAGCAGTTCTTC.